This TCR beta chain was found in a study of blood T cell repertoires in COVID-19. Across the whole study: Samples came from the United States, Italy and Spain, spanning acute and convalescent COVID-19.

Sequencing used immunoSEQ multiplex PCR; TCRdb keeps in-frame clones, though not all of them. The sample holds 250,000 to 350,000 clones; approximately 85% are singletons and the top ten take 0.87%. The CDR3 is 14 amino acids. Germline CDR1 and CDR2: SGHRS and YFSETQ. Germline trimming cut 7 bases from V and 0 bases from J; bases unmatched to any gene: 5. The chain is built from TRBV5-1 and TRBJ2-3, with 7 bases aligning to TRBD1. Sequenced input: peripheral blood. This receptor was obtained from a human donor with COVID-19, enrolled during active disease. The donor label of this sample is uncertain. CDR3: CASLGTESTDTQYF. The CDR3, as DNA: TGCGCCAGCCTAGGGACAGAGAGCACAGATACGCAGTATTTT.